What follows are 5 T cell receptor beta chains derived from one specimen sequenced in a study of T cell changes during pregnancy in multiple sclerosis. The data were produced by immunoSEQ multiplex PCR, yet TCRdb's version contains in-frame clones alone and is incomplete. The sample lists around 110,000 clones, 85% to 95% seen once, with roughly 1.5% in the top ten. The source material was peripheral blood, sampled after pregnancy. The source is a female donor with multiple sclerosis, enrolled in a pregnancy study.

The chain uses TRBV6-1 and TRBJ1-1; 7 positions match TRBD1. The germline V gene encodes CDR1 MNHNS and CDR2 SASEGT. The V gene end was trimmed by 7 bases and the J gene end by 2 bases; junction bases not matched to a gene: 10. This CDR3 contains 15 residues. CDR3 loop: CASTLGQGGNTEAFF. CDR3 DNA sequence: TGTGCCAGCACGCTTGGCCAGGGGGGTAACACTGAAGCTTTCTTT.

The chain links TRBV2 to TRBJ2-7, with a weak D call TRBD1 (5 bases). V was clipped by 4 bases and J by 4 bases, with 8 bases between them. Germline V gene data show CDR1 as SNHLY and CDR2 as FYNNEI. The CDR3 spans 12 residues. CDR3 residues: CASSAGKYEQYF. The CDR3 DNA sequence: TGTGCCAGCAGTGCAGGGAAATACGAGCAGTACTTC. Based on the CDR3 plus reference TRBV2 and TRBJ2-7, the full variable domain is EPEVTQTPSHQVTQMGQEVILRCVPISNHLYFYWYRQILGQKVEFLVSFYNNEISEKSEIFDDQFSVERPDGSNFTLKIRSTKLEDSAMYFCASSAGKYEQYFGPGTRLTVT.

The chain carries TRBV28 and TRBJ2-7; 8 bases match TRBD2. This CDR3 has 16 residues. V was pared by 0 bases and J by 2 bases, with 6 bases of the junction left unmatched. The germline CDR1 and CDR2 sequences are MDHEN and SYDVKM. This CDR3 reads CASSLWRGAGAYEQYF. CDR3 sequence (DNA): TGTGCCAGCAGTTTATGGCGAGGAGCGGGAGCCTACGAGCAGTACTTC.

J is TRBJ1-5 and V is TRBV2; D is possibly TRBD1 (6 bases). This CDR3 has 15 residues. V was pared by 3 bases and J by 3 bases, with 12 bases between. Germline V gene data show CDR1 as SNHLY and CDR2 as FYNNEI. The CDR3 nucleotides read TGTGCCAGCAGTGAGGGGACACCATACAATCAGCCCCAGCATTTT. This translates into CASSEGTPYNQPQHF.

The chain employs TRBV5-1 and TRBJ2-7; TRBD2 matches at 11 bases. This CDR3 contains 17 residues. Germline CDR1 reads SGHRS; CDR2 reads YFSETQ. Trimming at V came to 0 bases and at J to 3 bases, leaving 8 bases not matched to a gene. The CDR3 DNA follows: TGCGCCAGCAGCTTGGCCGCACTAGCGGGGGCCAGCTACGAGCAGTACTTC. Encoded protein: CASSLAALAGASYEQYF.